What follows describes a single T cell receptor beta chain. In the original analysis: It was from reference gene primer amplification that nucleated cell counts were estimated. Only in-frame clones appear in the TCRdb table, and some are missing; sequencing was by immunoSEQ multiplex PCR. The D gene and trimming were derived from the DNA, and the V and J assignments and clone size from that table. The repertoire holds about 270,000 clones, with 86% as singletons. This sample was included in a study of blood T cell repertoires in COVID-19. For the study at large: Sites in the United States, Italy and Spain provided acute and convalescent COVID-19 samples. T cells, B-cell-depleted T cells, or PBMCs provided the cDNA or gDNA that served as material.

Sequences were obtained from peripheral blood. This sequence was found in a man aged 35 to 55 with active or convalescent COVID-19.

The CDR3 is CASSLPRGLSYEQYF. Here the CDR3 DNA reads TGTGCCAGCAGTTTACCCAGGGGTCTATCCTACGAGCAGTACTTC. This sequence joins TRBV28 and TRBJ2-7; possible D gene TRBD1, 6 bases. The CDR3 runs 15 residues. V was trimmed by 2 bases and J by 1 base, leaving 12 bases between them. The germline V gene encodes CDR1 MDHEN and CDR2 SYDVKM.